This T cell receptor (beta chain) was sequenced during a study of T cells in Graves' hyperthyroidism and ophthalmopathy. Whole-study findings and limits: Ophthalmopathy was identified by the model a median about 6.8 months ahead of onset.

Germline V lookup: CDR1 MGHDK, CDR2 SYGVNS. CDR3 length: 17 residues. The V end lost 4 bases, the J end lost 0 bases, and 13 bases lay between the germline ends. Using RNA transcripts as the source, TCR beta CDR3 regions were amplified. First-round RT-PCR with HTBI primers amplified the TCR CDR3 region. A single record per CDR3 protein comes from TCRdb applying MiXCR to the multiplex PCR reads. The data contain hundreds of thousands of distinct CDR3 sequences, 46% of them singletons. This clonotype was counted at least ten times. Its specificity is not known. The sample consisted of peripheral blood or thyroid tissue (not recorded which). The V call is TRBV25-1, the J call TRBJ2-6; D possibly corresponds to TRBD1 (5 bases). The TCR was taken from a woman aged 18-30 years with Graves' hyperthyroidism. CDR3 residues: CASSGLTVGSGANVLTF. As DNA, the CDR3 is TGTGCCAGCAGTGGATTGACAGTAGGCTCTGGGGCCAACGTCCTGACTTTC.